This passage covers 24 T cell receptor beta chains from one sample sequenced in a study of T cells in Graves' hyperthyroidism and ophthalmopathy. Amplified regions were TCR beta CDR3 sequences from RNA transcripts. First-round RT-PCR with HTBI primers amplified the TCR CDR3 region. MiXCR, applied by TCRdb to the multiplex PCR reads, yields one record per CDR3 protein. The profile shows about 360,000 distinct CDR3 sequences, 13% of them singletons. The source material was blood. The receptor source for this set is a woman aged 18-29 years with Graves' hyperthyroidism.

The sample holds many counts of this clonotype. The J gene is TRBJ1-2, the V gene TRBV12-3 or TRBV12-4; possible D gene TRBD1, 6 bases. The CDR3 is 14 amino acids. The V end lost 2 bases, the J end lost 1 base, and 8 bases lay between the germline ends. CDR3 nucleotide sequence: TGTGCCAGCAGTTTATGGGGACATAACTATGGCTACACCTTC. Translating it yields CASSLWGHNYGYTF.

The CDR3 bases are TGTGCCAGTAGTGTCACTCCAGGGGGCGGCTACGAGCAGTACTTC. This gives the protein CASSVTPGGGYEQYF. V and J are TRBV19 and TRBJ2-7, with 8 bases fitting TRBD1. The CDR3 extends over 15 amino acids. CDR1 LNHDA and CDR2 SQIVND come from the germline V gene (reference sequence). The ends lost 5 bases at V and 3 bases at J; junction bases unmatched: 9.

This clonotype was seen ten or more times. The CDR3 nucleotides are TGTGCCAGCACCACCGCGGGGAATGAAAAACTGTTTTTT. Protein product: CASTTAGNEKLFF. V is TRBV7-9 and J is TRBJ1-4, with no clear D. The CDR3 consists of 13 residues. Trimming removed 7 bases from V and 5 bases from J, with 11 bases in between. From germline, CDR1 is SEHNR and CDR2 FQNEAQ (reference sequence).

The chain couples TRBV13 to TRBJ1-5; 10 bases are a match to TRBD1. CDR3 size: 15 residues. The junction had 7 bases not matched to a gene; V was cut back by 3 bases and J by 8 bases. Germline V gives CDR1 PRHDT, CDR2 FYEKMQ (reference sequence). The CDR3 protein is CASSFGQGGGKPQHF. In DNA form, the CDR3 reads TGTGCCAGCAGCTTCGGACAGGGGGGTGGAAAGCCCCAGCATTTT. Drawing the rest from reference TRBV13 and TRBJ1-5, the complete variable domain is AAGVIQSPRHLIKEKRETATLKCYPIPRHDTVYWYQQGPGQDPQFLISFYEKMQSDKGSIPDRFSAQQFSDYHSELNMSSLELGDSALYFCASSFGQGGGKPQHFGDGTRLSIL.

About this clonotype itself: It may be a read error: a sequence one base away is much more abundant. This sequence joins TRBV20-1 and TRBJ1-6, with TRBD1 as a possible D gene (5 bases). V lost 3 bases and J 8 bases, leaving 17 bases between the germline ends. The CDR3 runs 15 residues. Per germline, CDR1 DFQATT and CDR2 SNEGSKA (reference sequence). CDR3: CSARAEGGADSPLHF. CDR3 nucleotide sequence: TGCAGTGCTAGGGCGGAGGGTGGGGCGGATTCACCCCTCCACTTT.

The chain has TRBV29-1 and TRBJ2-7, with 10 bases matching TRBD2. The germline V gene encodes CDR1 SQVTM and CDR2 ANQGSEA. The CDR3 sequence is 14 residues long. Here the CDR3 DNA reads TGCACCACAATGGCTAGCGGGAGTAGAATCGAGCAGTACTTC. Protein product: CTTMASGSRIEQYF.

The chain recombines TRBV19 with TRBJ1-1; TRBD1 might be the D (5 bases). CDR3 length: 13 amino acids. Trimming shortened V by 5 bases and J by 3 bases, and 10 bases separated the two germline ends. Per the germline V gene, CDR1 is LNHDA and CDR2 is SQIVND (reference sequence). The CDR3 loop reads CASSQGFDTEAFF. In DNA, the CDR3 is TGTGCCAGTAGTCAGGGTTTTGACACTGAAGCTTTCTTT. Supplemented by reference TRBV19 and TRBJ1-1, the full variable domain reads DGGITQSPKYLFRKEGQNVTLSCEQNLNHDAMYWYRQDPGQGLRLIYYSQIVNDFQKGDIAEGYSVSREKKESFPLTVTSAQKNPTAFYLCASSQGFDTEAFFGQGTRLTVV.

This clonotype showed up many times. The rearrangement joins TRBV27 to TRBJ2-1, with TRBD2 matching over 13 bases. V lost 5 bases, J lost 7 bases, and 5 bases stayed unmatched. The CDR3 has 15 amino acids. Germline V gives CDR1 MNHEY, CDR2 SMNVEV (reference sequence). CDR3 nucleotides: TGTGCCAGCAGTCCCGGGACTAGCGGGATGAATGAGCAGTTCTTC. Translation gives CASSPGTSGMNEQFF.

This clonotype occurred many times. The chain recombines TRBV28 with TRBJ2-4; D ambiguous. The V gene lost 3 bases and the J gene lost 15 bases, with 12 bases spanning the gap. Germline V gives CDR1 MDHEN, CDR2 SYDVKM. The CDR3 spans 11 residues. CDR3 protein: CASSFTDGLYF. CDR3 DNA: TGTGCCAGCAGTTTTACCGACGGCTTGTACTTC.

Only a few counts were recorded for this clonotype. The V gene is TRBV29-1, the J gene TRBJ2-5; possible D gene TRBD2, 6 bases. Germline CDR1 reads SQVTM; CDR2 reads ANQGSEA. Trimming cost V 3 bases and J 5 bases, with 25 bases left between them. CDR3 length: 17 residues. CDR3 amino acids: CSVEGEAGRGRGETQYF. CDR3 nucleotide sequence: TGCAGCGTTGAGGGCGAGGCAGGGCGGGGCCGGGGGGAGACCCAGTACTTC.

This clonotype was recorded at least ten times. This sequence may be a read error, since a much larger clone differs from it by one base. The V call is TRBV7-3, the J call TRBJ1-1; TRBD1 might be the D (6 bases). The CDR3 consists of 14 residues. The V gene lost 2 bases and the J gene lost 1 base, with 8 bases spanning the gap. The germline V gene encodes CDR1 SGHTA and CDR2 FQGTGA. DNA of the CDR3: TGTGCCAGCAGCTTAGGACAGCAGAACACTGAAGCTTTCTTT. It translates to CASSLGQQNTEAFF.

This clonotype was counted at least ten times. The CDR3, as DNA: TGTGCCAGCAGTGATGCCGGGGGACGTGACGAGCAGTACTTC. It encodes CASSDAGGRDEQYF. The chain joins TRBV6-1 to TRBJ2-7; tentatively, D is TRBD2 (6 bases). The CDR3 runs to 14 residues. Trimming removed 3 bases from V and 5 bases from J, with 14 bases in between. Germline V gene lookup returns CDR1 MNHNS and CDR2 SASEGT.

This clonotype was seen only a few times. The V call is TRBV12-3 or TRBV12-4, the J call TRBJ2-1, with D maybe TRBD1 (5 bases). The CDR3 is made up of 17 amino acids. V was shortened by 0 bases and J by 0 bases, with 12 bases between the two germline ends. CDR3 coding DNA: TGTGCCAGCAGTTTAGCCACGTGGGGCGGCTCCTACAATGAGCAGTTCTTC. This gives the protein CASSLATWGGSYNEQFF.

A remark on this clonotype: A much larger clone differs by one base, so this may be a read error. This rearrangement joins TRBV29-1 to TRBJ1-3; TRBD1 is a possible D gene (6 bases). Trimming shortened V by 7 bases and J by 8 bases, and 12 bases separated the two germline ends. The germline gives CDR1 SQVTM, CDR2 ANQGSEA. The CDR3 extends over 11 amino acids. DNA of the CDR3: TGCAGCGCCCGGGGGCGAGACACCATATATTTT. It encodes CSARGRDTIYF.

This clonotype occurred many times. The chain uses TRBV5-1 and TRBJ2-4; D unresolved. The CDR3 is made up of 16 amino acids. V dropped 4 bases and J dropped 0 bases, with 14 bases sitting between them. Germline V gives CDR1 SGHRS, CDR2 YFSETQ. The CDR3 region has the DNA TGCGCCAGCAGCGATACCGTGACACTAGCCAAAAACATTCAGTACTTC. Its protein product is CASSDTVTLAKNIQYF. Based on the CDR3 plus reference TRBV5-1 and TRBJ2-4, the full variable domain is KAGVTQTPRYLIKTRGQQVTLSCSPISGHRSVSWYQQTPGQGLQFLFEYFSETQRNKGNFPGRFSGRQFSNSRSEMNVSTLELGDSALYLCASSDTVTLAKNIQYFGAGTRLSVL.

This clonotype was seen at least ten times. The V call is TRBV28, the J call TRBJ1-6; D is perhaps TRBD1 (6 bases). V gave up 10 bases and J gave up 10 bases, with 23 bases separating them. The CDR3 is 15 residues long. Per the germline V gene, CDR1 is MDHEN and CDR2 is SYDVKM. The CDR3 bases are TGTGCCACCACTCGAGGGGGGGCGCAGGTCTCACCCCTCCACTTT. Protein: CATTRGGAQVSPLHF.

This clonotype was observed a handful of times. V and J are TRBV4-2 and TRBJ1-1; no reliable D call. Germline CDR1 is LGHNA and CDR2 is YNFKEQ. V lost 1 base, J lost 5 bases, and 11 bases lay in between. The CDR3 is 14 amino acids. CDR3 sequence reads: CASSQVMGSTEAFF. CDR3 sequence (DNA): TGTGCCAGCAGCCAAGTCATGGGCTCAACTGAAGCTTTCTTT.

This clonotype has ten or more counts. The genes are TRBV9 and TRBJ2-3; D assignment may be TRBD1 or TRBD2 (5 bases each). The V gene's germline CDR1 is SGDLS and CDR2 YYNGEE. The CDR3 has 15 amino acids. V gave up 3 bases and J gave up 4 bases, with 15 bases separating them. The CDR3 is CASSERDGPADTQYF. The DNA of the CDR3 is TGTGCCAGCAGCGAGAGGGACGGTCCGGCAGATACGCAGTATTTT.

This clonotype was recorded at least ten times. This chain connects TRBV28 to TRBJ1-6; D uncertain. The ends were cut back, 6 bases at V and 9 bases at J, with 15 bases in the middle. Germline assignment: CDR1 MDHEN and CDR2 SYDVKM. CDR3 length: 14 residues. CDR3 in DNA: TGTGCCAGCAGAAGACGGGGTGGCGGTTCACCCCTCCACTTT. Residues: CASRRRGGGSPLHF.

Details on this clonotype: The junction and the germline gene differ at one end; a read error may be behind it. This chain uses TRBV4-1 with TRBJ1-1; D perhaps matches TRBD1 (6 bases). CDR1 is MGHRA and CDR2 is YSYEKL in the germline V gene. The CDR3 length is 17 residues. CDR3 loop: CASSQFEGGIRNTKAFF. In DNA form, the CDR3 reads TGCGCCAGCAGCCAATTCGAGGGGGGAATCCGGAACACTAAAGCTTTCTTT.

This clonotype came up many times. The chain links TRBV6-2 or TRBV6-3 to TRBJ2-3, with 12 bases fitting TRBD2. Trimming took 2 bases from V and 2 from J; bases not matched to a gene: 14. Germline CDR1 MNHEY, CDR2 SVGEGT. CDR3 length: 20 amino acids. The CDR3 DNA sequence: TGTGCCAGCAGTTACCGTCCCAGGCTAGCGGGAGGGCCACCCACAGATACGCAGTATTTT. This sequence encodes CASSYRPRLAGGPPTDTQYF.

This clonotype was seen ten or more times. The chain combines TRBV11-2 with TRBJ1-6; 8 nucleotides match TRBD1. V gave up 4 bases and J gave up 7 bases; unmatched junction bases: 6. The CDR3 has 15 amino acids. Germline CDR1 SGHAT, CDR2 FQNNGV. CDR3 bases: TGTGCCAGCAGCTCCTCGGACAGGGAGAATTCACCCCTCCACTTT. Translated: CASSSSDRENSPLHF. Full variable domain (outside the CDR3, taken from reference TRBV11-2 and TRBJ1-6): EAGVAQSPRYKIIEKRQSVAFWCNPISGHATLYWYQQILGQGPKLLIQFQNNGVVDDSQLPKDRFSAERLKGVDSTLKIQPAKLEDSAVYLCASSSSDRENSPLHFGNGTRLTVT.

The sample holds many counts of this clonotype. This chain links TRBV6-1 with TRBJ2-1, with D hard to call. Trimming shortened V by 8 bases and J by 8 bases, and 16 bases separated the two germline ends. This CDR3 has 13 amino acids. Germline CDR1 is MNHNS and CDR2 is SASEGT. In DNA form, the CDR3 reads TGTGCCAGCGCGGTCACCACTTGGGATGAGCAGTTCTTC. Its protein product is CASAVTTWDEQFF.

This clonotype appeared many times. The chain combines TRBV20-1 with TRBJ1-1; TRBD1 might be the D (5 bases). Trimming removed 2 bases at V and 4 bases at J, with 14 bases between. The CDR3 spans 14 residues. Germline loops: CDR1 DFQATT, CDR2 SNEGSKA (reference sequence). The CDR3 spells CSARHIGGATEAFF. CDR3 sequence (DNA): TGCAGTGCTAGACACATCGGAGGGGCCACTGAAGCTTTCTTT.